These T cell receptor beta chains were read from a single sample in a study of PD-L1 blockade in urothelial cancer. Repertoires were generated with immunoSEQ multiplex PCR, while TCRdb's copy carries only in-frame clones and drops some. The sample has fewer than 65,000 clones, 70% to 90% seen once. The sample here was PBMCs, taken around atezolizumab (anti-PD-L1) treatment. These receptors were obtained from a man aged 65-85 years with urothelial cancer. The CDR3 runs from the conserved cysteine through the conserved F or W. The D gene is left open where the match is weak. Only some rows state a clone size, as once, few, many or a class for expanded clones.

V	size	length	D	J	CDR3	DNA
TRBV27	once	19	TRBD1	TRBJ2-7	CASSLRPGQGAKGGYEQYF	TGTGCCAGCAGTTTACGCCCGGGACAGGGGGCTAAAGGGGGGTACGAGCAGTACTTC
TRBV9	.	13	.	TRBJ1-4	CASSPPTGEKLFF	TGTGCCAGCAGCCCGCCGACGGGAGAAAAACTGTTTTTT
TRBV11-1	.	13	TRBD1	TRBJ1-2	CASSKTGADGYTF	TGTGCCAGCAGCAAGACAGGGGCGGATGGCTACACCTTC
TRBV9	.	14	.	TRBJ2-1	CASSVDPRETEQFF	TGTGCCAGCAGCGTAGACCCCAGGGAAACTGAGCAGTTCTTC
TRBV30	.	17	TRBD2	TRBJ2-1	CAWTRLAGGSSYNEQFF	TGTGCCTGGACTAGGCTAGCGGGAGGGAGCTCCTACAATGAGCAGTTCTTC
TRBV7-9	.	16	TRBD2	TRBJ2-1	CASSTSTSGRAVEQFF	TGTGCCAGCAGCACTTCGACTAGCGGGAGGGCCGTTGAGCAGTTCTTC
TRBV5-6	.	15	.	TRBJ1-2	CASSEGRTNNYGYTF	TGTGCCAGCAGCGAAGGTAGAACTAATAACTATGGCTACACCTTC
TRBV5-1	.	14	.	TRBJ2-7	CASSLGLHAYEQYF	TGCGCCAGCAGCTTGGGATTACATGCCTACGAGCAGTACTTC
TRBV30	.	13	.	TRBJ2-5	CAWSPTVKETQYF	TGTGCCTGGAGTCCGACAGTCAAAGAGACCCAGTACTTC
TRBV28	few	15	.	TRBJ2-1	CASSLVRGSYNEQFF	TGTGCCAGCAGTTTGGTGAGGGGGTCCTACAATGAGCAGTTCTTC
TRBV6-6	.	15	.	TRBJ1-4	CASSYSRERAEKLFF	TGTGCCAGCAGTTACTCCCGGGAGCGGGCCGAAAAACTGTTTTTT
TRBV5-1	.	15	TRBD1	TRBJ1-5	CASSLTGQHYQPQHF	TGCGCCAGCAGCTTGACGGGACAGCATTACCAGCCCCAGCATTTT
TRBV27	.	15	TRBD2	TRBJ2-1	CATLILAGGANEQFF	TGTGCCACCCTCATTCTAGCGGGCGGAGCCAATGAGCAGTTCTTC
TRBV12-5	.	19	TRBD2	TRBJ2-2	CASGSTLWVAGGNTGELFF	TGTGCTAGTGGTTCGACCCTTTGGGTAGCGGGAGGGAACACCGGGGAGCTGTTTTTT
TRBV9	.	15	TRBD1	TRBJ1-4	CASSSWTGGGEKLFF	TGTGCCAGCAGCTCATGGACAGGGGGCGGAGAAAAACTGTTTTTT
TRBV2	once	14	TRBD2	TRBJ2-1	CASRTSREGGEQFF	TGTGCCAGCAGAACGTCGCGGGAGGGCGGTGAGCAGTTCTTC
TRBV5-1	.	13	TRBD1	TRBJ2-7	CASREGARYEQYF	TGCGCCAGCAGAGAGGGGGCCCGCTACGAGCAGTACTTC
TRBV5-1	.	14	.	TRBJ2-3	CASSLVTSGDTQYF	TGCGCCAGCAGCTTGGTTACCTCGGGAGATACGCAGTATTTT
TRBV6-1	.	14	.	TRBJ1-3	CASRRDNSGNTIYF	TGTGCCAGCAGAAGAGACAACTCTGGAAACACCATATATTTT
TRBV29-1	.	12	.	TRBJ2-7	CSVVGGTYEQYF	TGCAGCGTTGTGGGAGGTACCTACGAGCAGTACTTC
TRBV29-1	.	13	TRBD1	TRBJ1-1	CSVKPSGGTEAFF	TGCAGCGTGAAACCTTCAGGGGGCACTGAAGCTTTCTTT
TRBV18	.	15	.	TRBJ2-3	CASSSPYGGTDTQYF	TGTGCCAGCTCTTCCCCCTACGGGGGCACAGATACGCAGTATTTT
TRBV5-6	many	13	.	TRBJ1-1	CASSLDRDDEAFF	TGTGCCAGCAGCTTGGACAGGGACGATGAAGCTTTCTTT
TRBV5-1	.	15	TRBD1	TRBJ1-1	CASSSGQGSTTEAFF	TGCGCCAGCAGCTCGGGACAGGGATCGACCACTGAAGCTTTCTTT
TRBV19	.	17	TRBD2	TRBJ2-2	CASSISHLTSGRGELFF	TGTGCCAGTAGTATCAGTCATCTGACTAGCGGGAGAGGGGAGCTGTTTTTT
TRBV7-2	.	16	TRBD2	TRBJ2-3	CASSLWAGADGDTQYF	TGTGCCAGCAGCTTATGGGCGGGAGCTGATGGAGATACGCAGTATTTT
TRBV6-1	.	13	.	TRBJ2-1	CASSERVLDEQFF	TGTGCCAGCAGTGAACGGGTTCTCGATGAGCAGTTCTTC
TRBV7-8	once	15	TRBD1	TRBJ2-3	CASSYRGLATDTQYF	TGTGCCAGCAGTTACAGGGGCTTGGCCACAGATACGCAGTATTTT
TRBV5-4	.	19	TRBD2	TRBJ2-7	CASSLLGEREDPTPGEQYF	TGTGCCAGCAGCTTGTTGGGAGAGCGGGAGGACCCGACCCCAGGCGAGCAGTACTTC
TRBV2	.	14	TRBD1	TRBJ2-2	CASSRDRVTGELFF	TGTGCCAGCAGCCGGGACAGAGTCACCGGGGAGCTGTTTTTT
TRBV19	.	14	.	TRBJ2-1	CASSSGGLYNEQFF	TGTGCCAGTAGTAGCGGCGGACTATACAATGAGCAGTTCTTC
TRBV30	once	11	.	TRBJ1-1	CAWKFRTEAFF	TGTGCCTGGAAATTCCGGACTGAAGCTTTCTTT
TRBV6-5	.	16	TRBD2	TRBJ2-3	CASSSEREWGPDTQYF	TGTGCCAGCAGTTCTGAGCGGGAGTGGGGCCCAGATACGCAGTATTTT
TRBV10-3	.	16	TRBD2	TRBJ2-5	CAISEIAGEVEETQYF	TGTGCCATCAGTGAGATAGCGGGAGAGGTGGAGGAGACCCAGTACTTC
TRBV7-2	.	15	.	TRBJ2-6	CASSLTRAGANVLTF	TGTGCCAGCAGCTTAACCAGGGCTGGGGCCAACGTCCTGACTTTC
TRBV20-1	.	11	.	TRBJ1-1	CSAFSQAEAFF	TGCAGTGCTTTTTCACAGGCTGAAGCTTTCTTT
TRBV6-1	.	15	TRBD1	TRBJ1-1	CASSDPTGFDTEAFF	TGTGCCAGCAGTGATCCGACAGGGTTCGACACTGAAGCTTTCTTT
TRBV5-1	.	14	TRBD1	TRBJ2-2	CASSFGQGTGELFF	TGCGCCAGCAGCTTCGGACAGGGCACCGGGGAGCTGTTTTTT
TRBV9	.	15	.	TRBJ2-1	CASAGLEGPYNEQFF	TGTGCCAGCGCGGGGTTGGAGGGACCCTACAATGAGCAGTTCTTC
TRBV14	.	13	.	TRBJ2-1	CASSQGGGNEQFF	TGTGCCAGCAGCCAAGGTGGGGGGAATGAGCAGTTCTTC